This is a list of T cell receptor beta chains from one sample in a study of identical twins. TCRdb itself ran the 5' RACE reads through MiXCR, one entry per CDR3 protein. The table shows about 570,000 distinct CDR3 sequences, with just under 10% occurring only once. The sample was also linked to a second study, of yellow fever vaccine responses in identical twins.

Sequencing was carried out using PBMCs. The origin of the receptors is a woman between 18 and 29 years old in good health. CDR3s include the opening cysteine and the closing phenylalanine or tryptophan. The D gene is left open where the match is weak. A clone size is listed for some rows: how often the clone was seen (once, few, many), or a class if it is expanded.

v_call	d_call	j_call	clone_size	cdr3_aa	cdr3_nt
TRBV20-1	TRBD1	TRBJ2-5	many	CSAKGGAETQYF	TGCAGTGCTAAAGGGGGCGCGGAGACCCAGTACTTC
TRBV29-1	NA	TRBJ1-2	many	CSVRTLPLDYGYTF	TGCAGCGTCAGGACACTACCCCTGGACTATGGCTACACCTTC
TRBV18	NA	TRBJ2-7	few	CASTEQEGYEQYF	TGTGCCAGCACCGAACAGGAAGGCTACGAGCAGTACTTC
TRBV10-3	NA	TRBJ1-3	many	CAISPFQGIGNTIYF	TGTGCCATCAGTCCATTTCAGGGGATTGGAAACACCATATATTTT
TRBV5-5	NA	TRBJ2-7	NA	CASSLGRAAYEQYF	TGTGCCAGCAGCTTGGGCAGGGCCGCCTACGAGCAGTACTTC
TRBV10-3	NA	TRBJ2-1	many	CAIRDREGDEQFF	TGTGCCATCAGAGACAGGGAGGGCGATGAGCAGTTCTTC
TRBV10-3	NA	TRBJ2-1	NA	CAISEDLASSEQFF	TGTGCCATCAGTGAAGATCTAGCGTCGAGTGAGCAGTTCTTC
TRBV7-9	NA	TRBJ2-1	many	CASSLAGGGNEQFF	TGTGCCAGCAGCTTAGCGGGGGGTGGTAATGAGCAGTTCTTC
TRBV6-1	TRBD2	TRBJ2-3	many	CASSETSGEGSDTQYF	TGTGCCAGCAGTGAGACAAGCGGGGAGGGGTCAGATACGCAGTATTTT
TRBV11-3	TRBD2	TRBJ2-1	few	CASSSLLAGGNEQFF	TGTGCCAGCAGCTCTTTGTTAGCGGGAGGAAATGAGCAGTTCTTC
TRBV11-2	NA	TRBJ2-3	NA	CASTLTLYPTQASDTQYF	TGTGCCAGCACCCTGACCCTTTACCCGACACAAGCCTCAGATACGCAGTATTTT
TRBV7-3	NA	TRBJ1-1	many	CASSLWGGKGTEAFF	TGTGCCAGCAGCTTATGGGGGGGCAAAGGCACTGAAGCTTTCTTT
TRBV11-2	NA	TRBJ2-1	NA	CASSWGEGAPYNEQFF	TGTGCCAGCAGCTGGGGGGAGGGGGCCCCCTACAATGAGCAGTTCTTC
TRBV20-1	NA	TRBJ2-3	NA	CSVVGGPGGTDTQYF	TGCAGTGTCGTGGGGGGGCCGGGAGGCACAGATACGCAGTATTTT
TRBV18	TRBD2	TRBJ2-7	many	CASSSSGTSGYEQYF	TGTGCCAGCTCATCGTCCGGGACTAGCGGATACGAGCAGTACTTC
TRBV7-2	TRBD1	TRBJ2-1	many	CASSLETGLNEQFF	TGTGCCAGCAGCTTGGAGACAGGGCTCAATGAGCAGTTCTTC
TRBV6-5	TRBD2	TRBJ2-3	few	CASSYSRRETQYF	TGTGCCAGCAGTTACTCTCGGCGGGAGACGCAGTATTTT
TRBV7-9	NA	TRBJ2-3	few	CASRTLPVTSTDTQYF	TGTGCCAGCAGAACTCTACCGGTTACTAGCACAGATACGCAGTATTTT
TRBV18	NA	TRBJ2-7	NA	CASSPNRDLTPLYYEQYF	TGTGCCAGCTCACCCAATCGGGACCTAACTCCCCTCTACTACGAGCAGTACTTC
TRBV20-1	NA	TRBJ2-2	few	CSATDTYTGELFF	TGCAGTGCTACCGACACATACACCGGGGAGCTGTTTTTT
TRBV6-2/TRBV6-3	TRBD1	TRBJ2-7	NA	CASTGEGAFYEQYF	TGTGCCAGCACCGGCGAGGGGGCTTTCTATGAGCAGTACTTC
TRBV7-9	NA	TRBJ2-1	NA	CASSSLRLGLDYNEQFF	TGTGCCAGCAGCTCCTTGAGATTAGGACTGGACTACAATGAGCAGTTCTTC
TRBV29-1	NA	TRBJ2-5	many	CSVAVAGGPQYF	TGCAGCGTTGCCGTCGCCGGGGGACCCCAGTACTTC
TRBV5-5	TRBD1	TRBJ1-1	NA	CASSLLPGGANTEAFF	TGTGCCAGCAGCTTGTTGCCAGGGGGAGCGAACACTGAAGCTTTCTTT
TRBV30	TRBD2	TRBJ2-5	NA	CAWSSSGRGGETQYF	TGTGCCTGGAGCTCTAGCGGGAGAGGGGGGGAGACCCAGTACTTC
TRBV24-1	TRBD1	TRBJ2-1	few	CATSDAAGTGVLGEQFF	TGTGCCACCAGTGATGCTGCCGGGACAGGGGTTTTAGGTGAGCAGTTCTTC
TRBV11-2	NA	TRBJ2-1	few	CASSLPGAGHNEQFF	TGTGCCAGCAGTCTCCCGGGGGCGGGGCACAATGAGCAGTTCTTC
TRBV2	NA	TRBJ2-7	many	CASSDQGFEEQYF	TGTGCCAGCAGTGACCAGGGGTTTGAAGAGCAGTACTTC
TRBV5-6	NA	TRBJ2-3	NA	CASSLSQGVSTDTQYF	TGTGCCAGCAGCCTGTCCCAGGGAGTAAGCACAGATACGCAGTATTTT
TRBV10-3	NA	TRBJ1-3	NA	CAITPDLNSGNTIYF	TGTGCCATCACCCCGGACCTTAACTCTGGAAACACCATATATTTT
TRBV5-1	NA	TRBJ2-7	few	CASRTESSYEQYF	TGCGCCAGCAGAACAGAATCGAGCTACGAGCAGTACTTC
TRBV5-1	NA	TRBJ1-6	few	CASSLGQLDSPLHF	TGCGCCAGCAGCTTGGGACAGCTTGATTCACCCCTCCACTTT
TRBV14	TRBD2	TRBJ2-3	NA	CASSQGFSGGAADTQYF	TGTGCCAGCAGCCAAGGCTTTAGCGGGGGGGCCGCAGATACGCAGTATTTT
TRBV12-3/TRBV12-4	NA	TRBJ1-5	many	CASSLGSGMNNQPQHF	TGTGCCAGCAGTTTGGGTAGCGGGATGAACAATCAGCCCCAGCATTTT
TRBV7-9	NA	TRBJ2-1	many	CASSPRGAFYNEQFF	TGTGCCAGCAGCCCCCGGGGGGCGTTCTACAATGAGCAGTTCTTC
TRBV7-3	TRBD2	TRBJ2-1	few	CASSLMSFSGGAVGEQFF	TGTGCCAGCAGCTTAATGAGTTTTAGCGGGGGGGCCGTGGGTGAGCAGTTCTTC
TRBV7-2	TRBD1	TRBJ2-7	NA	CASSLVTGGRNEQYF	TGTGCCAGCAGCTTAGTGACAGGGGGCCGCAACGAGCAGTACTTC
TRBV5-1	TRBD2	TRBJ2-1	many	CASSHSGGASYNEQFF	TGCGCCAGCAGTCATAGCGGGGGGGCATCCTACAATGAGCAGTTCTTC
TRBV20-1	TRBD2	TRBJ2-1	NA	CSAELLAGVDNEQFF	TGCAGTGCAGAGCTTCTAGCGGGAGTCGACAATGAGCAGTTCTTC
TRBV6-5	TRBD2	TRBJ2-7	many	CASSYGTSGAGYEQYF	TGTGCCAGCAGTTACGGGACTAGCGGGGCCGGCTACGAGCAGTACTTC
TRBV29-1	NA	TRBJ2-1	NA	CSVKGNEQFF	TGCAGCGTTAAAGGGAATGAGCAGTTCTTC
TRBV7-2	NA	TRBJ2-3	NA	CASSPTVDSLADTQYF	TGTGCCAGCAGCCCGACCGTTGATAGCTTGGCCGATACGCAGTATTTT
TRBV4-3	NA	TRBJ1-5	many	CASSPSVASNQPQHF	TGCGCCAGCAGCCCCAGCGTTGCGAGCAATCAGCCCCAGCATTTT
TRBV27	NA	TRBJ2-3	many	CASSLRPRGVSDTQYF	TGTGCCAGCAGTTTACGTCCGAGGGGGGTATCAGATACGCAGTATTTT
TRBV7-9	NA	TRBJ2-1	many	CASSLTAEPSYNEQFF	TGTGCCAGCAGCTTAACGGCGGAACCATCCTACAATGAGCAGTTCTTC
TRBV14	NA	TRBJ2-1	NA	CASSVPSSDEQFF	TGTGCCAGCAGCGTCCCTTCTAGCGATGAGCAGTTCTTC
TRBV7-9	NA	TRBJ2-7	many	CASSFARGGVYEQYF	TGTGCCAGCAGCTTTGCTAGAGGCGGGGTCTACGAGCAGTACTTC
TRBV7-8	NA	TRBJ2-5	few	CASSLALLAETQYF	TGTGCCAGCAGCTTAGCGCTACTAGCAGAGACCCAGTACTTC
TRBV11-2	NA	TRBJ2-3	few	CASSPPTADSTDTQYF	TGTGCCAGCAGCCCCCCAACAGCGGATAGCACAGATACGCAGTATTTT
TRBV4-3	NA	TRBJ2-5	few	CASSQDLGFRETQYF	TGCGCCAGCAGCCAAGATTTGGGGTTTCGAGAGACCCAGTACTTC
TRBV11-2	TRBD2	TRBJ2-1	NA	CASSGEVLAGASYNEQFF	TGTGCCAGCAGCGGAGAGGTCTTAGCGGGCGCGAGCTACAATGAGCAGTTCTTC
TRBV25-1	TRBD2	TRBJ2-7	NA	CASSERLAGRYEQYF	TGTGCCAGCAGTGAACGATTAGCGGGCCGCTACGAGCAGTACTTC
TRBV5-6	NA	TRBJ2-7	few	CASSLVVGRRTYEQYF	TGTGCCAGCAGCTTGGTAGTGGGCAGGAGGACCTACGAGCAGTACTTC
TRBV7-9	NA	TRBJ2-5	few	CASSLEPATVLKGTQYF	TGTGCCAGCAGCTTGGAGCCGGCCACGGTATTAAAGGGGACCCAGTACTTC
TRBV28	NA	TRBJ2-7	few	CASSSHRVGLRDEQYF	TGTGCCAGCAGTTCCCACAGGGTAGGGTTGCGTGACGAGCAGTACTTC